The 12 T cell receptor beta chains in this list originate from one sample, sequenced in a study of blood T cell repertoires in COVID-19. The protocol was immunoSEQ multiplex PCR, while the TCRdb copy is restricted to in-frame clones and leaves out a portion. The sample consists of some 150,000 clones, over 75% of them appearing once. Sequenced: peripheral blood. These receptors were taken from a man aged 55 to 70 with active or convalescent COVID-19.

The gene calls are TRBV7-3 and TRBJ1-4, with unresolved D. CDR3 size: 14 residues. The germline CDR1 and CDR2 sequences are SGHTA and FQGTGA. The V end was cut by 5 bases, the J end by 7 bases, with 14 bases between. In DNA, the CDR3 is TGTGCCAGCAGCGAGGCCGGATTTGGTGAAAAACTGTTTTTT. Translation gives CASSEAGFGEKLFF.

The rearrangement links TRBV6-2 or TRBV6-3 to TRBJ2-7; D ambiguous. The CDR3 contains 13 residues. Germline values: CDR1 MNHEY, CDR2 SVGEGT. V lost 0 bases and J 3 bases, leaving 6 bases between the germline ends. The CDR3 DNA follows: TGTGCCAGCAGTTACTCTGAGTTCTACGAGCAGTACTTC. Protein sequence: CASSYSEFYEQYF.

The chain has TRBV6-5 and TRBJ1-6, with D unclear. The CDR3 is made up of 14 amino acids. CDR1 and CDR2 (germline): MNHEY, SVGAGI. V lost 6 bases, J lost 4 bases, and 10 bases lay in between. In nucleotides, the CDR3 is TGTGCCAGCAGATCGGGATTTTATAATTCACCCCTCCACTTT. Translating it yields CASRSGFYNSPLHF.

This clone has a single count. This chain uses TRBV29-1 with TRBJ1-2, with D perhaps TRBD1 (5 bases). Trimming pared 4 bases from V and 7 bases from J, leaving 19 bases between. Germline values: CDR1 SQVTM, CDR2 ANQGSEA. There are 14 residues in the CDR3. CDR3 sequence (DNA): TGCAGCGTTGCACATTCAGGGTATACTGGTGGCTACACCTTC. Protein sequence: CSVAHSGYTGGYTF.

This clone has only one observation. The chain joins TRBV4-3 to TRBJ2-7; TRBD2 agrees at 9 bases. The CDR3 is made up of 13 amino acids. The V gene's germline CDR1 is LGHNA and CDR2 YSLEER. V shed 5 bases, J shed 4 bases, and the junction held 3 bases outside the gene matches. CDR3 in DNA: TGCGCCAGCAGCGGCGGGAGGGCGTACGAGCAGTACTTC. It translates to CASSGGRAYEQYF.

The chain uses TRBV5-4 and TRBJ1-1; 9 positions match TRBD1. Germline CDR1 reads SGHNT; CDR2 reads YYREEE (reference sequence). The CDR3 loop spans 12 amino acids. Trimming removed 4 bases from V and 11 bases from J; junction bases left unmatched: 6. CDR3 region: CASSLRTGAAFF. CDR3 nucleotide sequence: TGTGCCAGCAGCCTCAGGACAGGGGCGGCTTTCTTT.

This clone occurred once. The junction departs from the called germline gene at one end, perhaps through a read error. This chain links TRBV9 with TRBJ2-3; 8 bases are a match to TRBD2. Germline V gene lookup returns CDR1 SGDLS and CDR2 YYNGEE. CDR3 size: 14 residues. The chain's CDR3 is CASSLDPGTRGTIF. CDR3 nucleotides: TGTGCCAGCAGCCTAGATCCCGGGACTAGAGGTACAATTTTT.

CDR3 loop: CASSLTVTRYNTEAFF. The CDR3 nucleotides are TGTGCCAGCAGCCTCACGGTCACGAGGTACAACACTGAAGCTTTCTTT. The chain couples TRBV11-2 to TRBJ1-1; no firm D call. Deletions cut 5 bases from V and 2 bases from J, with 18 bases between. Germline V gene lookup returns CDR1 SGHAT and CDR2 FQNNGV. The length of the CDR3 is 16 residues.

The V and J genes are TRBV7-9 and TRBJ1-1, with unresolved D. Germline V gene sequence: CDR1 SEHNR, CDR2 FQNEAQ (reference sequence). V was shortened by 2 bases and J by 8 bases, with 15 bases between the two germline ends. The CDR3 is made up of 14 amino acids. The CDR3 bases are TGTGCCAGCAGCTTATTAAACGGCGGCCCCGAAGCTTTCTTT. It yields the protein CASSLLNGGPEAFF.

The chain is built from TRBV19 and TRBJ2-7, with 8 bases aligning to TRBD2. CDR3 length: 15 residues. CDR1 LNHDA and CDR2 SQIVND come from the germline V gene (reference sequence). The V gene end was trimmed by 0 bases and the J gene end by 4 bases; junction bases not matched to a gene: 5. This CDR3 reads CASSIELAGDYEQYF. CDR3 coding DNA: TGTGCCAGTAGTATAGAGCTAGCGGGTGATTACGAGCAGTACTTC.

CDR3 coding DNA: TGTGCCAGCAGCAGACGGACTAGCGCCTCCTACAATGAGCAGTTCTTC. Protein sequence: CASSRRTSASYNEQFF. The chain links TRBV9 to TRBJ2-1, with TRBD2 matching 9 bases. CDR1 is SGDLS and CDR2 is YYNGEE in the germline V gene. V trimming: 4 bases; J trimming: 0 bases; junction bases outside the gene matches: 5. This CDR3 is built from 16 residues.

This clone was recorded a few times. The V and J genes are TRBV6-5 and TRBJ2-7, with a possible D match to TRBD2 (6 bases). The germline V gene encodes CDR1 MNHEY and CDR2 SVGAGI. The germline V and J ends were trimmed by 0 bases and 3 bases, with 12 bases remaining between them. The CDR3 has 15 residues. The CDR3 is CASSYSRDFYYEQYF. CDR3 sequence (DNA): TGTGCCAGCAGTTACTCTCGGGACTTTTACTACGAGCAGTACTTC.